The 13 T cell receptor beta chains below all came from one sample that was sequenced in a study of response to subunit inactivated influenza vaccine. TCRdb analysed the RT-PCR reads with MiXCR anew, one entry per CDR3 protein. The sample carries approximately 530,000 distinct CDR3 sequences, approximately 7.3% recorded once. The sample here was PBMCs from blood, taken 23 to 25 months after vaccination. These receptors were collected from a man between 50 and 69 years old who received an inactivated influenza vaccine.

This clonotype was seen at least ten times. The chain is built from TRBV10-3 and TRBJ2-1, with 14 bases aligning to TRBD2. This CDR3 region has 15 residues. CDR1 and CDR2 from the germline V gene are ENHRY and SYGVKD. V lost 4 bases to trimming and J lost 4 bases; unmatched junction nucleotides: 0. The CDR3 loop is CAISGLAGGYNEQFF. As DNA, the CDR3 is TGTGCCATCAGTGGACTAGCGGGAGGGTACAATGAGCAGTTCTTC.

This clonotype came up a few times. This chain connects TRBV7-8 to TRBJ1-2; tentative D call: TRBD1 (5 bases). V lost 7 bases, J lost 8 bases, and 23 bases lay in between. CDR1 is SGHVS, CDR2 FQNEAQ, per germline. The CDR3 loop spans 15 amino acids. The DNA for the CDR3 is TGTGCCAGCAACTGGGGGGGAGGTTTTGTCGGCGGCTACACCTTC. Protein product: CASNWGGGFVGGYTF.

The J gene is TRBJ2-1, the V gene TRBV19, with 15 bases identical to TRBD2. This CDR3 is 16 amino acids long. With V trimmed by 6 bases and J by 4 bases, 4 bases remained unmatched. Germline lookup yields CDR1 LNHDA and CDR2 SQIVND (reference sequence). The CDR3 sequence: CASRPGLAGGYNEQFF. CDR3 DNA: TGTGCCAGTAGACCTGGACTAGCGGGGGGGTACAATGAGCAGTTCTTC. Full variable domain (missing parts from reference TRBV19 and TRBJ2-1): DGGITQSPKYLFRKEGQNVTLSCEQNLNHDAMYWYRQDPGQGLRLIYYSQIVNDFQKGDIAEGYSVSREKKESFPLTVTSAQKNPTAFYLCASRPGLAGGYNEQFFGPGTRLTVL.

This rearrangement joins TRBV9 to TRBJ2-1, with a possible D match to TRBD2 (5 bases). Germline values: CDR1 SGDLS, CDR2 YYNGEE. V was pared by 6 bases and J by 10 bases, with 20 bases between. This CDR3 is 14 amino acids long. This CDR3 is CASTSRLAGGEQFF. CDR3 nucleotides: TGTGCCAGCACCAGCCGGCTGGCTGGAGGAGAGCAGTTCTTC.

V and J are TRBV11-3 and TRBJ2-1; 8 nucleotides line up with TRBD1. This CDR3 has 18 amino acids. V lost 1 base to trimming and J lost 4 bases; unmatched junction nucleotides: 12. Germline V CDR1 and CDR2: SGHNT, YENEEA. CDR3 region: CASSLGQGFAKAYNEQFF. In DNA, the CDR3 is TGTGCCAGCAGCTTAGGACAGGGGTTCGCAAAAGCTTACAATGAGCAGTTCTTC.

This clonotype was detected a few times. This sequence joins TRBV27 and TRBJ2-2; possibly TRBD2 for D (6 bases). The CDR3 is made up of 19 amino acids. CDR1 and CDR2 (germline): MNHEY, SMNVEV (reference sequence). Trimming removed 1 base from V and 0 bases from J, with 18 bases in between. CDR3 residues: CASSLFGIGSSANTGELFF. Here the CDR3 DNA reads TGTGCCAGCAGTTTATTTGGAATTGGCTCTAGCGCGAACACCGGGGAGCTGTTTTTT.

J is TRBJ2-1 and V is TRBV24-1; unclear D gene. The germline V and J ends were trimmed by 0 bases and 9 bases, with 8 bases remaining between them. This CDR3 has 13 amino acids. Germline V gene data show CDR1 as KGHDR and CDR2 as SFDVKD. DNA of the CDR3: TGTGCCACCAGTGATTTGAATGGCAGTGAGCAGTTCTTC. This translates into CATSDLNGSEQFF.

This clonotype has only a few counts. This CDR3 reads CASSEIGSYNSPLHF. The CDR3 DNA reads as TGTGCCAGCAGTGAAATCGGAAGCTATAATTCACCCCTCCACTTT. The genes are TRBV6-1 and TRBJ1-6; no reliable D call. This CDR3 is built from 15 residues. Per the germline V gene, CDR1 is MNHNS and CDR2 is SASEGT. Trimming took 2 bases from V and 3 from J, leaving 8 bases between them.

Many counts were recorded for this clonotype. The V call is TRBV12-3 or TRBV12-4, the J call TRBJ2-2; D is unresolved. This CDR3 is 14 amino acids long. The V end was cut by 7 bases, the J end by 5 bases, with 14 bases between. The CDR3 protein is CASKESAATGELFF. CDR3 sequence (DNA): TGTGCCAGCAAGGAAAGCGCGGCGACCGGGGAGCTGTTTTTT.

This rearrangement joins TRBV24-1 to TRBJ2-2, with D unclear. The CDR3 is 14 residues long. V lost 4 bases to trimming and J lost 5 bases, with 10 bases between them. Germline V gene sequence: CDR1 KGHDR, CDR2 SFDVKD. The CDR3 here is CATSEPERTGELFF. Written as DNA, the CDR3 is TGTGCCACCAGTGAGCCAGAGAGAACCGGGGAGCTGTTTTTT.

This clonotype was detected ten times or more. The V call is TRBV12-3 or TRBV12-4, the J call TRBJ1-6; D is undetermined. Trimming cost V 1 base and J 9 bases, with 4 bases left between them. This CDR3 contains 12 residues. The CDR3 reads CASSLGPSPLHF. CDR3 nucleotide sequence: TGTGCCAGCAGTTTAGGGCCTTCACCCCTCCACTTT.

V is TRBV28 and J is TRBJ2-1; D not certain. Germline CDR1 reads MDHEN; CDR2 reads SYDVKM. Trimming removed 6 bases at V and 10 bases at J, with 10 bases between. The CDR3 length is 11 residues. The CDR3 DNA is TGTGCCAGCAGCCCGTTAAGGGAGCAGTTCTTC. Its translation: CASSPLREQFF.

V is TRBV11-2 and J is TRBJ2-7, with 7 bases lining up with TRBD1. The junction had 8 bases not matched to a gene; V was cut back by 3 bases and J by 0 bases. CDR1 SGHAT and CDR2 FQNNGV come from the germline V gene. This CDR3 comprises 16 residues. The DNA of the CDR3 is TGTGCCAGCAGCTTGCCGGGACAGACCAGCTCCTACGAGCAGTACTTC. Amino acids: CASSLPGQTSSYEQYF.